This section outlines one T cell receptor beta chain sequence together with its context. The source of the sample is a study of blood T cell repertoires in COVID-19. The overall study: PBMCs, B-cell-depleted T cells, or T cells provided the cDNA or gDNA that made up the material.

Repertoires were generated with immunoSEQ multiplex PCR, while TCRdb's copy carries only in-frame clones and drops some. The sample has under 250,000 clones, roughly 91% seen once; the top ten hold roughly 4%. Participants, about 18 to 89 years old, spanned 25 or so US areas. Cohorts were assigned according to the clinical history that participants reported. Input material: PBMCs or T cells enriched from blood (not recorded which). The sequence derives from a woman in her 30s with acute COVID-19.

The CDR3 region is CASSSSGQLYEQYF. CDR3 nucleotide sequence: TGTGCCAGCAGCTCCTCGGGACAGCTCTACGAGCAGTACTTC. The chain recombines TRBV5-6 with TRBJ2-7; 7 nucleotides line up with TRBD1. The trim removed 3 bases at V and 3 bases at J, leaving 6 bases unmatched. From germline, CDR1 is SGHDT and CDR2 YYEEEE. The CDR3 is 14 amino acids.